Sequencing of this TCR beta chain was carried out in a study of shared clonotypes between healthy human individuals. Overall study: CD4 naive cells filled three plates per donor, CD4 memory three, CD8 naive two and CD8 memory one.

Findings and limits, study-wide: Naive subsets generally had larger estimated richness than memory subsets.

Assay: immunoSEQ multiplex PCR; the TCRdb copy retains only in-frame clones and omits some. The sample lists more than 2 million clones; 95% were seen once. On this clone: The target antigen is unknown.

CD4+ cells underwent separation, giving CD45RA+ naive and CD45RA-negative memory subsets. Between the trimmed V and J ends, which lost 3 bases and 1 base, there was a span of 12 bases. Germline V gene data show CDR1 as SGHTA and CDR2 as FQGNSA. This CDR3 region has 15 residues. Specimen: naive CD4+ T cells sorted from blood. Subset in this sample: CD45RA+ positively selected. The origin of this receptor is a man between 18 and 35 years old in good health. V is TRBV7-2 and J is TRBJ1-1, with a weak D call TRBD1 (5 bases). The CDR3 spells CASSFSGRANTEAFF. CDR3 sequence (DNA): TGTGCCAGCAGCTTTTCAGGCAGGGCGAACACTGAAGCTTTCTTT. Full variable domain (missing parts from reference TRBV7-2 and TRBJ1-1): GAGVSQSPSNKVTEKGKDVELRCDPISGHTALYWYRQSLGQGLEFLIYFQGNSAPDKSGLPSDRFSAERTGGSVSTLTIQRTQQEDSAVYLCASSFSGRANTEAFFGQGTRLTVV.